This TCR beta chain is from a study of T-cell reconstitution after alpha-beta-depleted transplantation in children (dated by TCRdb to 2016 to 2018). Study-level background: The study quantitatively tracked T-cell immune reconstitution after TCRalphabeta/CD19-depleted allogeneic hematopoietic cell transplantation in children using TCR repertoire profiling.

The germline V gene (reference sequence) gives CDR1 as SEHNR and CDR2 as FQNEAQ. The trim is 2 bases for V and 3 bases for J, with a gap of 9 bases between the germline ends. The CDR3 runs 14 amino acids, cysteine and phenylalanine included. The read is trimmed to its CDR3 DNA, 42 bases read in frame from base 1. The method was PCR. The data were produced on an Illumina HiSeq 2500. Molecular barcoding was employed in the preparation of TCR libraries, with unique molecular identifiers being used to normalize TCRbeta repertoire quantification. Through fastp at Q25 and MiXCR, TCRdb rebuilt clones from the public reads, retaining in-frame beta chains. Every entry covers one CDR3 protein and lists the most common genes and DNA from its rows. Across this sample there are just over 950,000 distinct CDR3 sequences, with roughly 29% seen only once. The ten most abundant clones make up roughly 28% of the sample.

Overall study outcomes, separate from this receptor: Apparently early alphabetaT-cell count recovery about two months after transplant reportedly relied on only several hundred rapidly expanded clones derived from non-depleted graft cells. Over the following months the frequencies of hyperexpanded clones went down, and after one year T-cell counts and TCRbeta diversity were mostly credited to newly produced T cells. In some patients, the high TCRbeta diversity seen at day 60 was put down to recipient T cells and intrathymic progenitors that had survived conditioning.

Explained via the paper, the treatment or condition label denotes: allogeneic hematopoietic cell transplantation with graft depleted of TCRalphabeta T cells and CD19 B cells. Transplant recipients were children who received TCRalphabeta/CD19-depleted allogeneic hematopoietic cell grafts. For this clonotype: Which antigen it targets is not known. Base qualities are not recorded, but no much larger clone differs from it by a single base.

The source is a boy less than two years old who had a stem cell transplant for SCID, so the T cells may come from the graft donor. Rearrangement joined TRBV7-9 to TRBJ2-3, with the identity of the D gene unclear. Sequences were derived from PBMCs, mostly from graft donor cells, sampled 360 days after TCRalphabeta/CD19-depleted stem cell transplant. The DNA sequence follows: TGTGCCAGCAGCTTAATTACGATTACAGATACGCAGTATTTT. Its translation is CASSLITITDTQYF.